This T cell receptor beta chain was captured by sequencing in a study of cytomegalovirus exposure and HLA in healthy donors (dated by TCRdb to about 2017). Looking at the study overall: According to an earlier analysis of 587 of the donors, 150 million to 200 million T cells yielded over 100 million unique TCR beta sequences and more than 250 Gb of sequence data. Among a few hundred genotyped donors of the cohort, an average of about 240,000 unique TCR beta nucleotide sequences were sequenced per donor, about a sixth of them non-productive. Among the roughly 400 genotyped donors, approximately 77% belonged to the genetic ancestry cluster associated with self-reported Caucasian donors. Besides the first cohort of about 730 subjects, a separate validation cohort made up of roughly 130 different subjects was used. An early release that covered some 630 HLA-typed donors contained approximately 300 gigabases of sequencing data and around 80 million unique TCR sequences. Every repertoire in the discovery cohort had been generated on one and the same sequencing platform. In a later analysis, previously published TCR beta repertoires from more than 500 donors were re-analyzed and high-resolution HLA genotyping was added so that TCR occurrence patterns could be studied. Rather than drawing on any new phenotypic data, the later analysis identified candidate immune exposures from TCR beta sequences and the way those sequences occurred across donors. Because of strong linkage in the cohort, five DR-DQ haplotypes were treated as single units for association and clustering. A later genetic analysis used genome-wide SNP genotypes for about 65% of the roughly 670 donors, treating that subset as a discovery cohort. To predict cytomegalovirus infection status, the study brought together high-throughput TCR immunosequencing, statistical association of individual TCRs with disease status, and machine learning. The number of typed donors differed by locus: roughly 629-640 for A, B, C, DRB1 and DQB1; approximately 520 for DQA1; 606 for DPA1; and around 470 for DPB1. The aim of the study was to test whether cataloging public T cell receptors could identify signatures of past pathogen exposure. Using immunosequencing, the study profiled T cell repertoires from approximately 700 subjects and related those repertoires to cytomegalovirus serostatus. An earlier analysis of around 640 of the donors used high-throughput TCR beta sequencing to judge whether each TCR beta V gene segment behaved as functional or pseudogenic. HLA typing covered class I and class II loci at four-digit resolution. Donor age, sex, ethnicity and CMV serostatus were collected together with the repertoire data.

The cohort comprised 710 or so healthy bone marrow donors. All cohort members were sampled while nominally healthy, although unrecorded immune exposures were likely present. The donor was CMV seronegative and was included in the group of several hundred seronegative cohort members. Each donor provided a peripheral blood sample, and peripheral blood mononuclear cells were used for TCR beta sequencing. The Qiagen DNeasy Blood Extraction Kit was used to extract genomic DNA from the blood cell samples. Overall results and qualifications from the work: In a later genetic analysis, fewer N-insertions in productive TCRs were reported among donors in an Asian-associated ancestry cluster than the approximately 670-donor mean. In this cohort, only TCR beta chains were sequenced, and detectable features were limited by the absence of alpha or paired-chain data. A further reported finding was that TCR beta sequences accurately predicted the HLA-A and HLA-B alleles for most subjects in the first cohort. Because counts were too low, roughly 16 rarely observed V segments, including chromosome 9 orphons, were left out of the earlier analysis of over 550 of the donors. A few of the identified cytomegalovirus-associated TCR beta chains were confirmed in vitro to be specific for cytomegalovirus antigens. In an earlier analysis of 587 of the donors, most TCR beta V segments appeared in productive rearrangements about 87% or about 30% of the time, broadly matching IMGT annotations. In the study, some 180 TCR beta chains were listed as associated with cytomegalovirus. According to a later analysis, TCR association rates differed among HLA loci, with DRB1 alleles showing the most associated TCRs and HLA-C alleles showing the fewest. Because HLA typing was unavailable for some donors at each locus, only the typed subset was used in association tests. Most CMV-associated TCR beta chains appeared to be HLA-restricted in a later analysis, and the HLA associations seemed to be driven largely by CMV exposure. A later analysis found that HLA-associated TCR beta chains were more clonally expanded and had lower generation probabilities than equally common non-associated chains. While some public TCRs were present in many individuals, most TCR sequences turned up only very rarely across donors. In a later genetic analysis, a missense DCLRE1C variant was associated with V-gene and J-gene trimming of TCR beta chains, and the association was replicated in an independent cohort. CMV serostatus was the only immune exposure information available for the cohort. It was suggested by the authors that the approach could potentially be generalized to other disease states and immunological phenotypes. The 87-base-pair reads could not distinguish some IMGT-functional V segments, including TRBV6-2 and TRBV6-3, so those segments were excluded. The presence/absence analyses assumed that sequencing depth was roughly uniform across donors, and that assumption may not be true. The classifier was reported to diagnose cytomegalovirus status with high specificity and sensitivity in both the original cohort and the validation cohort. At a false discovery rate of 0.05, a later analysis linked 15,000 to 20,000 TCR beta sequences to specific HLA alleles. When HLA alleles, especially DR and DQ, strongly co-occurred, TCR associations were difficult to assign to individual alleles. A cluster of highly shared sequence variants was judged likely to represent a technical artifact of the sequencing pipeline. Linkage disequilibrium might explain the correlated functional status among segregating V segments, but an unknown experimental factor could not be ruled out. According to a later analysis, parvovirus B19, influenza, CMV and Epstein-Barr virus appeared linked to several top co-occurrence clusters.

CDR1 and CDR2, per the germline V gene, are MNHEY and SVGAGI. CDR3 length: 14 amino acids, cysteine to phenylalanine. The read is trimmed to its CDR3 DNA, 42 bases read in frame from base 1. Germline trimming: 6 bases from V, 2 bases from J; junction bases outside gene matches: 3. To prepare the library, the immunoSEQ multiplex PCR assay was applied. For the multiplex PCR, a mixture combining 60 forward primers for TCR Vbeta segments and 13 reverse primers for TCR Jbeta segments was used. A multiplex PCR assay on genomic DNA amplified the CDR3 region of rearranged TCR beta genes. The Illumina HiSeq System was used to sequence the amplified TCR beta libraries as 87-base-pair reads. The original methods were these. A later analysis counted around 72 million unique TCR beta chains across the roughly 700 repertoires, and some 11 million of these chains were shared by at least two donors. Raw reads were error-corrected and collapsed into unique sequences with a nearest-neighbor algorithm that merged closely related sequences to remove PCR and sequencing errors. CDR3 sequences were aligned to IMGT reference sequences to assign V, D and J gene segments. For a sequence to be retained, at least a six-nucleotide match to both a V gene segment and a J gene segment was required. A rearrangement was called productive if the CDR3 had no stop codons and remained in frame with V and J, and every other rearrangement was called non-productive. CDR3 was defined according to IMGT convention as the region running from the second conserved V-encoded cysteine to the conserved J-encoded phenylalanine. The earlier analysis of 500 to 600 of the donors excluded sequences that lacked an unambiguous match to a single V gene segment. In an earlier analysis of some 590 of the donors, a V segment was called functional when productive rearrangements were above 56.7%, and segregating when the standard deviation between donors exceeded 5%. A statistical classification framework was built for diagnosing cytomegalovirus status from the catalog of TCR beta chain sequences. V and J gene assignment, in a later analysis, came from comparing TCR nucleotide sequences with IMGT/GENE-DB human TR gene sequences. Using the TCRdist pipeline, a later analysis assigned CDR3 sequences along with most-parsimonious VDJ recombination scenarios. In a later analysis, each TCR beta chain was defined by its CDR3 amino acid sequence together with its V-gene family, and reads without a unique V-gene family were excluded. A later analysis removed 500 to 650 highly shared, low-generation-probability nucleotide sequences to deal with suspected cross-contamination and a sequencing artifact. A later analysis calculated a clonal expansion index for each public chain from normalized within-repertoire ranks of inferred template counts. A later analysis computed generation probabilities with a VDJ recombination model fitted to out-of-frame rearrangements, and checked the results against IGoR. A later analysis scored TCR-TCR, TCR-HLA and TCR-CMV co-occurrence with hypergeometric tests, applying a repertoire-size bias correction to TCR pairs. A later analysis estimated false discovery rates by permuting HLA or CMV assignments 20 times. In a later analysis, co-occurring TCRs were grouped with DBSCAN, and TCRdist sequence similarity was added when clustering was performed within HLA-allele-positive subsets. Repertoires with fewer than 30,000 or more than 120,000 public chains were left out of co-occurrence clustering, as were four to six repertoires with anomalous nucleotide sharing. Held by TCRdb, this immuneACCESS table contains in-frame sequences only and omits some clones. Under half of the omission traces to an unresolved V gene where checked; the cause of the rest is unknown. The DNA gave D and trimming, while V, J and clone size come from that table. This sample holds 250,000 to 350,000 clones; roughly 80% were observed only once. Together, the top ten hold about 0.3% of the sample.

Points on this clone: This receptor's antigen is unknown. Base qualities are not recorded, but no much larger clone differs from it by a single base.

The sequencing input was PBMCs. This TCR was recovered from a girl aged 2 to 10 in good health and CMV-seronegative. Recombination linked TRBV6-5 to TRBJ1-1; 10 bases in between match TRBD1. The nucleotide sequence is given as TGTGCCAGCAGGTGGGACAGGGGCAACACTGAAGCTTTCTTT. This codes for CASRWDRGNTEAFF.